The entry below gives a single T cell receptor beta chain sequence along with its context. These data come from a study of technical replicates of blood from a few donors. CDR3 size: 14 residues. V was cut by 0 bases and J by 10 bases, with 13 bases left in between. Germline CDR1 MNHEY, CDR2 SVGAGI. Assay: immunoSEQ multiplex PCR; the TCRdb copy retains only in-frame clones and omits some. This sample has approximately 70,000 clones; approximately 92% occur once, and the top ten carry approximately 0.37%. The clonotype originates from a human donor in good health. Sequencing used T cells isolated from PBMCs. The rearrangement uses TRBV6-5 and TRBJ2-1; D might be TRBD2 (5 bases). The CDR3 region has the DNA TGTGCCAGCAGTTACTCGATTCGGGGAAGCGAGCAGTTCTTC. The encoded protein is CASSYSIRGSEQFF.